The text below deals with one T cell receptor (beta chain). There is no known antigen for this receptor. The sample holds no much larger clone one base away, and base qualities are not on file. Reading the label with the study, this specimen's time point is: baseline before first vaccination. Samples from vaccinated people were obtained from the UK trials COV001 and COV002, which included a single-blind randomized controlled phase 2/3 trial of AZD1222 (ChAdOx1 nCoV-19) in healthy adults. Trial participant PBMC samples were collected at day 0 and day 28 after the second dose for TCRbeta chain sequencing. This entry is derived from a study of T cell responses to AZD1222 COVID-19 vaccine (dated by TCRdb to the early 2020s). For the study in its entirety: AZD1222 recipients given second doses at about 4 weeks or at about 12 weeks were pooled, since spike-specific TCR depth and breadth were not found to differ between the two schedules. A total of approximately 240 trial participants underwent TCR sequencing, of whom around 210 had received two doses of AZD1222 and 26 had received two doses of the MenACWY control vaccine. Trial participants were enrolled into age subgroups of 18-55, 56-69 and 70-plus years, which contained around 150, 28 and 57 TCR-sequenced participants, respectively.

Overall study outcomes, separate from this receptor: After two AZD1222 doses, both the breadth and the depth of spike-specific TCRs were significantly higher than at day 0 and than in MenACWY recipients. Vaccine-associated CD4 TCRs spanned the whole spike protein, with dominant responses in regions 160-218 and 743-854. Most participants were white British and females outnumbered males, and the authors suggested that clonal diversity may have been underestimated. Conclusions about previously exposed vaccinees were limited because only 5 or 6 AZD1222 recipients were SARS-CoV-2 seropositive at baseline. Because no day 14 peak-response samples were available, the repertoires could be characterized only after the peak T cell response. Reportedly, close to half of the unique spike-specific TCRs recognized epitopes lying outside the regions that are mutated in the B.1.351 and B.1.1.7 variants. In the small 56-69-year group, the increase in depth fell short of significance, most likely because of low power.

In the germline V gene (reference sequence), CDR1 corresponds to GTSNPN and CDR2 to SVGIG. At the junction V is shortened by 2 bases and J by 0 bases; bases outside the gene matches: 6. From the cysteine through the phenylalanine, the CDR3 covers 15 amino acids. The DNA shown is the 45-base CDR3, in frame from base 1. The CDR3 regions of human TCRbeta chains were subjected to immunosequencing. Regarding the original processing steps: TCRs in the repertoires were matched against a reference library of SARS-CoV-2-specific TCRs that had been generated with the MIRA antigen-specificity platform. Breadth was defined as the fraction of unique TCRs that were SARS-CoV-2-associated, and depth was defined as the fraction of total T cells that were SARS-CoV-2-associated. Using the MIRA data, every spike-specific TCR was mapped to the spike region that the TCR reacted to and assigned to either a CD4 or a CD8 class. Log10-transformed breadth and depth values were compared by one-way ANOVA with Sidak's multiple comparisons tests. TCRdb retrieved this table from immuneACCESS and kept in-frame rearrangements only. Not all clones are present; in checked studies, unresolved V genes account for under half, and no reason is known for the remainder. V and J calls and clone size are as listed in that table; D and trimming were resolved from the DNA. This sample gives some 74,000 clones in total; around 81% of them show up just once. The ten largest clones represent roughly a fifth of the sample.

The chain is made from TRBV30 and TRBJ2-7, and TRBD2 aligns with 8 junction nucleotides. This specimen was peripheral blood, taken on day 0 of AZD1222 vaccination. The receptor comes from an adult in good health. DNA sequence: TGTGCCTGGAGTAAGCGGGGGCTTAGCTCCTACGAGCAGTACTTC. It translates to CAWSKRGLSSYEQYF.